The 25 T cell receptor beta chains given below trace back to one sample, sequenced in a study of T cell responses to AZD1222 COVID-19 vaccine. Some clones are missing from TCRdb's copy, which holds only in-frame ones; the method was immunoSEQ multiplex PCR. In the table there are fewer than 90,000 clones, 86% of which are singletons. The specimen was peripheral blood, collected 28 days after the second AZD1222 dose. The origin of the receptors is an adult who received the AZD1222 COVID-19 vaccine.

This chain uses TRBV3-1 (or the pseudogene TRBV3-2) with TRBJ1-4; D unresolved. The germline V gene has CDR1 LGHDT and CDR2 YNNKEL (reference sequence). V gave up 1 base and J gave up 12 bases, with 15 bases separating them. The CDR3 has 14 amino acids. The CDR3 region has the DNA TGTGCCAGCAGCCAAGTCGGACGGGATGAGGAACTGTTTTTT. It encodes CASSQVGRDEELFF.

This chain connects TRBV30 to TRBJ2-2, with D possibly being TRBD2 (5 bases). The germline CDR1 and CDR2 sequences are GTSNPN and SVGIG (reference sequence). The length of the CDR3 is 16 residues. V was shortened by 4 bases and J by 1 base, with 16 bases between the two germline ends. CDR3 DNA sequence: TGTGCCTGGAAGGATTTTAGGAGGCAGAACACCGGGGAGCTGTTTTTT. It specifies CAWKDFRRQNTGELFF.

In its sample, this clone was seen a few times. The rearrangement uses TRBV7-9 and TRBJ1-2; TRBD1 agrees at 9 bases. Germline assignment: CDR1 SEHNR and CDR2 FQNEAQ (reference sequence). The length of the CDR3 is 15 residues. With V trimmed by 5 bases and J by 3 bases, 7 bases remained unmatched. Written as DNA, the CDR3 is TGTGCCAGCAGCCTGGGACAGGGAGGTTACTATGGCTACACCTTC. This codes for CASSLGQGGYYGYTF.

V and J are TRBV11-2 and TRBJ1-2; maybe TRBD1 (5 bases). The CDR3 contains 13 residues. Per germline, CDR1 SGHAT and CDR2 FQNNGV. The V and J ends lost 0 bases and 3 bases respectively, with 5 bases between them. CDR3 sequence reads: CASSLEGDYGYTF. CDR3 DNA: TGTGCCAGCAGCTTAGAGGGGGACTATGGCTACACCTTC. Full variable domain (missing parts from reference TRBV11-2 and TRBJ1-2): EAGVAQSPRYKIIEKRQSVAFWCNPISGHATLYWYQQILGQGPKLLIQFQNNGVVDDSQLPKDRFSAERLKGVDSTLKIQPAKLEDSAVYLCASSLEGDYGYTFGSGTRLTVV.

This chain links TRBV10-3 with TRBJ1-2; TRBD1 might be the D (6 bases). This CDR3 has 15 amino acids. CDR1 and CDR2 (germline): ENHRY, SYGVKD. The V gene lost 6 bases and the J gene lost 6 bases, with 20 bases spanning the gap. In nucleotides, the CDR3 is TGTGCCATCAGCCAAGGGACAACGGAAATCCATGGCTACACCTTC. The encoded protein is CAISQGTTEIHGYTF.

This chain links TRBV6-2 or TRBV6-3 with TRBJ2-2, with D unresolved. CDR3 length: 14 residues. The ends were cut back, 2 bases at V and 4 bases at J, with 8 bases in the middle. Germline CDR1 MNHEY, CDR2 SVGEGT. As DNA, the CDR3 is TGTGCCAGCAGTTACATGAGGTTCACCGGGGAGCTGTTTTTT. Amino acids: CASSYMRFTGELFF.

V and J are TRBV12-3 or TRBV12-4 and TRBJ2-2, with D hard to call. V was cut by 6 bases and J by 6 bases, with 11 bases left in between. The CDR3 extends over 13 amino acids. CDR3 in amino acids: CASRLGFPGELFF. CDR3 bases: TGTGCCAGCAGACTGGGGTTCCCCGGGGAGCTGTTTTTT.

The rearrangement links TRBV18 to TRBJ1-1, with a weak D call TRBD1 (6 bases). Germline V lookup: CDR1 KGHSH, CDR2 LQKENI. The CDR3 extends over 15 amino acids. V lost 2 bases, J lost 4 bases, and 14 bases lay in between. CDR3 sequence (DNA): TGTGCCAGCTCACCAGGGGCAGGGGAAGGCACTGAAGCTTTCTTT. It specifies CASSPGAGEGTEAFF.

The V and J genes are TRBV5-4 and TRBJ1-3; 8 bases map to TRBD1. The CDR3 has 18 amino acids. CDR1 and CDR2 from the germline V gene are SGHNT and YYREEE (reference sequence). V gave up 3 bases and J gave up 1 base; unmatched junction bases: 12. The CDR3, as DNA: TGTGCCAGCAGCTCGAAAGTGGCAGGGGGCGCATCTGGAAACACCATATATTTT. Translated: CASSSKVAGGASGNTIYF.

CDR3 in amino acids: CSVREPGLAGPYEQYF. The CDR3 nucleotides read TGCAGCGTGCGCGAACCGGGACTAGCGGGGCCCTACGAGCAGTACTTC. V and J are TRBV29-1 and TRBJ2-7, with 13 bases lining up with TRBD2. Germline CDR1 SQVTM, CDR2 ANQGSEA. With 6 bases clipped from V and 2 bases from J, the junction kept 10 bases outside the gene matches. The CDR3 extends over 16 amino acids.

The J gene is TRBJ1-1, the V gene TRBV6-5; D is perhaps TRBD1 (6 bases). The ends were cut back, 5 bases at V and 11 bases at J, with 15 bases in the middle. Germline V gives CDR1 MNHEY, CDR2 SVGAGI. CDR3 size: 12 residues. The CDR3 DNA follows: TGTGCCAGCAGTCTACAGGGCCTGGAGGCTTTCTTT. This sequence encodes CASSLQGLEAFF.

This chain uses TRBV12-1 with TRBJ2-6; TRBD1 is the table's D call, not checked against the DNA. TRBV12-1 constitutes a pseudogene. The CDR3 contains 15 residues. The CDR3 sequence: CASSLQGYGANVLTF. DNA of the CDR3: TGTGCCAGCAGCCTCCAGGGATATGGGGCCAACGTCCTGACTTTC.

J is TRBJ1-5 and V is TRBV28, with TRBD1 identical over 11 bases. Germline trimming cut 5 bases from V and 0 bases from J; bases unmatched to any gene: 6. This CDR3 has 17 amino acids. CDR1 is MDHEN and CDR2 is SYDVKM in the germline V gene. The CDR3 loop reads CASSAGTGGYSNQPQHF. For the CDR3, the DNA is TGTGCCAGCAGTGCCGGGACAGGGGGGTATAGCAATCAGCCCCAGCATTTT.

The chain is built from TRBV4-3 and TRBJ2-7, with D uncertain. V lost 1 base to trimming and J lost 0 bases, with 10 bases between them. Per the germline V gene, CDR1 is LGHNA and CDR2 is YSLEER. CDR3 length: 15 amino acids. The CDR3 region has the DNA TGCGCCAGCAGCCAAGCGGCGAGTAGCTCCTACGAGCAGTACTTC. This gives the protein CASSQAASSSYEQYF.

The V and J genes are TRBV2 and TRBJ2-5, with 8 nucleotides matching TRBD1. Per the germline V gene, CDR1 is SNHLY and CDR2 is FYNNEI. With V trimmed by 6 bases and J by 2 bases, 2 bases remained unmatched. CDR3 length: 13 amino acids. The CDR3 DNA reads as TGTGCCAGCAGGGACAGGGCTCAAGAGACCCAGTACTTC. It codes for CASRDRAQETQYF.

This clone was counted a few times. The J gene is TRBJ1-3, the V gene TRBV5-1; perhaps TRBD1 as D (5 bases). V lost 2 bases and J 3 bases, leaving 9 bases between the germline ends. In germline, CDR1 is SGHRS, CDR2 YFSETQ. The CDR3 is made up of 14 amino acids. The CDR3 protein is CASSFGRDGNTIYF. CDR3 bases: TGCGCCAGCAGCTTCGGCAGGGATGGAAACACCATATATTTT.

The chain links TRBV10-2 to TRBJ2-7; a possible D gene is TRBD2 (6 bases). With 7 bases removed from V and 3 bases from J, the gap between germline ends came to 7 bases. The CDR3 consists of 11 residues. Germline V lookup: CDR1 WSHSY, CDR2 SAAADI. CDR3 bases: TGCGCCAGCATGGGGGGCTACGAGCAGTACTTC. Translated: CASMGGYEQYF.

This chain links TRBV2 with TRBJ2-2; weak D call: TRBD2 (5 bases). Germline assignment: CDR1 SNHLY and CDR2 FYNNEI. The CDR3 runs 14 residues. Trimming shortened V by 5 bases and J by 1 base, and 8 bases separated the two germline ends. The CDR3 loop reads CASSPRENTGELFF. CDR3 in DNA: TGTGCCAGCAGTCCCCGGGAGAACACCGGGGAGCTGTTTTTT.

The V and J genes are TRBV6-4 and TRBJ1-2, with 8 positions matching TRBD1. This CDR3 spans 14 amino acids. Per the germline V gene, CDR1 is MRHNA and CDR2 is SNTAGT. V trimming: 5 bases; J trimming: 2 bases; junction bases outside the gene matches: 4. CDR3 coding DNA: TGTGCCAGCAGTCTACAGGGGGACAACTATGGCTACACCTTC. It specifies CASSLQGDNYGYTF.

The chain links TRBV28 to TRBJ1-5; D gene uncertain. Between the trimmed V and J ends, which lost 1 base and 5 bases, there was a span of 12 bases. Germline CDR1 and CDR2: MDHEN and SYDVKM. This CDR3 is 15 amino acids long. CDR3: CASSLYTAGDQPQHF. The CDR3 DNA sequence: TGTGCCAGCAGTTTATACACCGCCGGGGATCAGCCCCAGCATTTT.

This sequence joins TRBV27 and TRBJ2-7, with 10 bases matching TRBD1. The junction had 6 bases not matched to a gene; V was cut back by 6 bases and J by 4 bases. This CDR3 has 14 residues. CDR1 and CDR2 (germline): MNHEY, SMNVEV (reference sequence). This CDR3 is CASRRQGALYEQYF. In DNA form, the CDR3 reads TGTGCCAGCAGGAGACAGGGGGCTCTTTACGAGCAGTACTTC.

On this clone itself: Other DNA sequences in this specimen translate into the identical CDR3. V gene TRBV18 combines with J gene TRBJ1-5; D unclear. There are 13 residues in the CDR3. Germline V gene sequence: CDR1 KGHSH, CDR2 LQKENI. V dropped 2 bases and J dropped 4 bases, with 6 bases sitting between them. The CDR3 here is CASSPGENQPQHF. The CDR3 DNA reads TGTGCCAGCTCACCAGGCGAGAATCAGCCCCAGCATTTT.

J is TRBJ2-5 and V is TRBV7-9; 10 nucleotides match TRBD2. V gave up 5 bases and J gave up 4 bases; unmatched junction bases: 13. There are 17 residues in the CDR3. Germline V CDR1 and CDR2: SEHNR, FQNEAQ (reference sequence). This CDR3 reads CASSPHGSGGAGETQYF. CDR3 in DNA: TGTGCCAGCAGCCCTCATGGAAGCGGGGGGGCTGGAGAGACCCAGTACTTC. Full variable domain (rest looked up from reference TRBV7-9 and TRBJ2-5): DTGVSQNPRHKITKRGQNVTFRCDPISEHNRLYWYRQTLGQGPEFLTYFQNEAQLEKSRLLSDRFSAERPKGSFSTLEIQRTEQGDSAMYLCASSPHGSGGAGETQYFGPGTRLLVL.

This chain joins TRBV6-5 and TRBJ2-2; TRBD2 agrees at 8 bases. J was trimmed by 6 bases and V by 4 bases; bases with no gene match: 4. Germline V CDR1 and CDR2: MNHEY, SVGAGI. The CDR3 loop spans 14 amino acids. The CDR3 bases are TGTGCCAGCAGTTCCCGGGGGGGCGCCGGGGAGCTGTTTTTT. Its protein is CASSSRGGAGELFF.

A few counts support this clone. The chain couples TRBV29-1 to TRBJ2-7; D gene unclear. V dropped 0 bases and J dropped 3 bases, with 6 bases sitting between them. Germline CDR1 SQVTM, CDR2 ANQGSEA. This CDR3 has 12 amino acids. Here the CDR3 DNA reads TGCAGCGTTGAAGATGGAAACTACGAGCAGTACTTC. This sequence encodes CSVEDGNYEQYF.